This record concerns one T cell receptor beta chain sequence. The CDR3 is made up of 15 amino acids. Trimming shortened V by 0 bases and J by 6 bases, and 12 bases separated the two germline ends. Germline CDR1 and CDR2: MNHEY and SVGEGT. The source of the sample is a study of CD8 T cells in Susac syndrome. CD8+ and CD4+ T cells from blood underwent TCR beta sequencing, which was carried out in a high-throughput format. The CD8+ and CD4+ T cells were negatively isolated, with the TEMRA cells enriched by FACS. Reverse transcription of about 0.5 to 1 ug RNA used random hexamers. TCR beta CDR3 was amplified by immunoSEQ multiplex PCR. This amplification extended across 54 Vbeta and 13 Jbeta segments. Each CDR3 protein is one row after TCRdb ran MiXCR on the immunoSEQ multiplex PCR reads. The profile covers about 73,000 distinct CDR3 sequences, with just under 95% appearing a single time and 0.3% to 0.4% taken by the ten largest.

Sequencing input: CD8+ T cells from PBMCs. This receptor was taken from a human donor with multiple sclerosis. The V call is TRBV6-2 or TRBV6-3, the J call TRBJ2-1, with D possibly TRBD2 on 6 matching bases. CDR3 coding DNA: TGTGCCAGCAGTTACTCGGCCCTGGGGGGCAATGAGCAGTTCTTC. Amino acid sequence: CASSYSALGGNEQFF.